This T cell receptor (beta chain) stems from a study of T cell responses to AZD1222 COVID-19 vaccine. Across the study: Pooling was applied to second doses at about 4 or about 12 weeks.

V was cut by 2 bases and J by 8 bases, with 4 bases left in between. The germline CDR1 and CDR2 sequences are MNHEY and SMNVEV (reference sequence). The CDR3 loop spans 11 amino acids. Measured with immunoSEQ multiplex PCR; TCRdb has only the in-frame clones, and not every one. This table has more than 90,000 clones, more than 65% appearing once. This clone occurred once. Its matching antigen is unknown. A much larger clone is a single base away; this may be a read error. Study results and caveats: Spike-specific TCR breadth rose after two AZD1222 doses, and depth rose as well.

This rearrangement joins TRBV27 to TRBJ2-1; D gene ambiguous. This TCR was recovered from an adult in good health. The sample consisted of peripheral blood, taken on day 0 of AZD1222 vaccination. CDR3: CASSLGDEQFF. As DNA, the CDR3 is TGTGCCAGCAGTTTAGGGGATGAGCAGTTCTTC.